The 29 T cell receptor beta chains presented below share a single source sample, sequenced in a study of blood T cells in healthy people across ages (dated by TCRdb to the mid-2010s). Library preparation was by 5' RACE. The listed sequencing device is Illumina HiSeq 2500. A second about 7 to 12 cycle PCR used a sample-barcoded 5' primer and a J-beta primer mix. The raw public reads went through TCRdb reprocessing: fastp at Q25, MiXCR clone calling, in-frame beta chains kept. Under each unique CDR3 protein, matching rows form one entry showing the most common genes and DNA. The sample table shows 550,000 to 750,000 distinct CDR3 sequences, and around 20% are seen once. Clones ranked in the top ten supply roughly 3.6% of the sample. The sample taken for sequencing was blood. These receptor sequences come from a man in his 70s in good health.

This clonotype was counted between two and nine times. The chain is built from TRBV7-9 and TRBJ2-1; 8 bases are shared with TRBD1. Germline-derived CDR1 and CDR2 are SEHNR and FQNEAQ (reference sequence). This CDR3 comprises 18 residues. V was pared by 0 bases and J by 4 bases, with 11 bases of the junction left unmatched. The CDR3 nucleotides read TGTGCCAGCAGCTTAGCGCCCACCATCAGGGGGCCATACAATGAGCAGTTCTTC. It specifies CASSLAPTIRGPYNEQFF.

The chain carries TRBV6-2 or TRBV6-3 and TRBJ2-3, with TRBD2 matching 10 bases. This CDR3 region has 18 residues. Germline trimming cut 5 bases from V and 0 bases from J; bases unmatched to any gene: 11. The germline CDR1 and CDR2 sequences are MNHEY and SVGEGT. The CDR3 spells CASSPGLARVRSTDTQYF. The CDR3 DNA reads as TGTGCCAGCAGTCCGGGACTAGCGAGAGTTAGGAGCACAGATACGCAGTATTTT.

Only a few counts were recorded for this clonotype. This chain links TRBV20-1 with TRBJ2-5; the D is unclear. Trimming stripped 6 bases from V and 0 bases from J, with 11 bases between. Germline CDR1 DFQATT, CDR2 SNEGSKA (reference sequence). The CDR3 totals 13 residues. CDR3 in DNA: TGCAGTGCCCGGCCCCAGTACCAAGAGACCCAGTACTTC. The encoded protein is CSARPQYQETQYF.

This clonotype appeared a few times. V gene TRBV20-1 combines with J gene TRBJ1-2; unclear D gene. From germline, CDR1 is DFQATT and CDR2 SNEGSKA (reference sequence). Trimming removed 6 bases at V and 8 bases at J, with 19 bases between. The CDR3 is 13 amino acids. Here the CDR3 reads CSAPPRVSPGYTF. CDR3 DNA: TGCAGTGCCCCCCCCCGGGTCTCACCCGGCTACACCTTC.

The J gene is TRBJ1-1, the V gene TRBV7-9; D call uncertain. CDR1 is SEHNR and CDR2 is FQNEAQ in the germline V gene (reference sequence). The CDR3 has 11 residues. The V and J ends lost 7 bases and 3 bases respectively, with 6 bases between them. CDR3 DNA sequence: TGTGCCAGCATTAGTGACACTGAAGCTTTCTTT. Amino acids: CASISDTEAFF.

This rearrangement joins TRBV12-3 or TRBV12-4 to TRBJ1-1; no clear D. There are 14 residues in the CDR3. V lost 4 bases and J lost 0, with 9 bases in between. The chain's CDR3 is CASSYGSMNTEAFF. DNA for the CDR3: TGTGCCAGCAGTTACGGGAGCATGAACACTGAAGCTTTCTTT.

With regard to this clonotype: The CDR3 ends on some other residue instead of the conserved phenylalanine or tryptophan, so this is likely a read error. DNA for the CDR3: TGTGCCAGCAGTTCGGGCGGTCGAGGCCCACTTACCTACGAGCAGTACCTC. Translating it yields CASSSGGRGPLTYEQYL. The gene calls are TRBV6-5 and TRBJ2-7; the D is unclear. V was cut by 4 bases and J by 2 bases, with 21 bases left in between. Germline-derived CDR1 and CDR2 are MNHEY and SVGAGI. This CDR3 region has 17 residues.

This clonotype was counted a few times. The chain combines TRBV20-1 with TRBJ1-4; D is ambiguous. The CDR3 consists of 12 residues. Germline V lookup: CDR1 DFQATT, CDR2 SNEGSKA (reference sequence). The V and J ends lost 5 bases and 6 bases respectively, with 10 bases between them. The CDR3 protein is CSASAGDEKLFF. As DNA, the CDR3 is TGCAGTGCTTCCGCTGGTGATGAAAAACTGTTTTTT.

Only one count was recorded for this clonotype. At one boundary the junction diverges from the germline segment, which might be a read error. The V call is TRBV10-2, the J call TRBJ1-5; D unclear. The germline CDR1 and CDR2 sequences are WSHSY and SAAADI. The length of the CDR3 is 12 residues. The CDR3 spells CASGESNQPQHF. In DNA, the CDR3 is TGCGCCAGCGGTGAGTCCAATCAGCCCCAGCATTTT.

CDR3 in DNA: TGCAGTGCTAGAGGGGACACCACAGATACGCAGTATTTT. Protein: CSARGDTTDTQYF. The chain has TRBV20-1 and TRBJ2-3, with D possibly matching TRBD1 (6 bases). V was trimmed by 1 base and J by 2 bases, leaving 7 bases between them. In germline, CDR1 is DFQATT, CDR2 SNEGSKA (reference sequence). This CDR3 region has 13 residues.

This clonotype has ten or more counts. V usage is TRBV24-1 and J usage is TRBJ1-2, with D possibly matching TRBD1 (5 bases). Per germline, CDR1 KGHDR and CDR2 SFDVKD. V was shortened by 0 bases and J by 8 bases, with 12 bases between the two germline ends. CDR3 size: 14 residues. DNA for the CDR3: TGTGCCACCAGTGATTTGATAGGGGCCTACGGCTACACCTTC. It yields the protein CATSDLIGAYGYTF.

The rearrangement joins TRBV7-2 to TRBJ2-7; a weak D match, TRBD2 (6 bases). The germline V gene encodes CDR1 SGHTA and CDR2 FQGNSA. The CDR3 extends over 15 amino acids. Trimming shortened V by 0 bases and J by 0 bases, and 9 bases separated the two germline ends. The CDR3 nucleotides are TGTGCCAGCAGCTTAGCGCCTAGCGTCTCCTACGAGCAGTACTTC. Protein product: CASSLAPSVSYEQYF.

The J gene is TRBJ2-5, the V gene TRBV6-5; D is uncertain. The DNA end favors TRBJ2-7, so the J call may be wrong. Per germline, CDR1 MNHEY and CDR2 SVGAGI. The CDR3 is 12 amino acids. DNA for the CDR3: TGTGCCACGCAAGGAGACCCCTACGAGCAGTACTTC. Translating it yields CATQGDPYEQYF.

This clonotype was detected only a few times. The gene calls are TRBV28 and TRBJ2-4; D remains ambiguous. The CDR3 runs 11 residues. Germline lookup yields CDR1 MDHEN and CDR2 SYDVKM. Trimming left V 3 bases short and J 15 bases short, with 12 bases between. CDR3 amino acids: CASSFNSKWYF. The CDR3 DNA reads TGTGCCAGCAGTTTTAACTCAAAGTGGTACTTC.

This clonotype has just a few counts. The CDR3 coding sequence is TGTGCCACCAGCAGAGATCCGAACACCGGGGAGCTGTTTTTT. Translated: CATSRDPNTGELFF. This chain uses TRBV15 with TRBJ2-2, with D uncertain. In germline, CDR1 is LNHNV, CDR2 YYDKDF (reference sequence). Trimming cost V 0 bases and J 0 bases, with 2 bases left between them. This CDR3 comprises 14 residues.

CDR3 DNA sequence: TGTGCCACCAGTGATTTAAGTGCGGGAGGAGATTACAATGAGCAGTTCTTC. It is translated as CATSDLSAGGDYNEQFF. The gene calls are TRBV24-1 and TRBJ2-1, with 8 bases lining up with TRBD2. The CDR3 extends over 17 amino acids. V shed 1 base and J 4 bases; nucleotides not matched to a gene: 8. Germline lookup yields CDR1 KGHDR and CDR2 SFDVKD.

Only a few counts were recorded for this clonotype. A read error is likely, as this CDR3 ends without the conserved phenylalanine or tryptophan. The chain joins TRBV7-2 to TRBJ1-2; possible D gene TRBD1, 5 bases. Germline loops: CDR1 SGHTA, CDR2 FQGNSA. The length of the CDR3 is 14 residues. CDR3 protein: CASSLTTAGNGYTL. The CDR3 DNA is TGTGCCAGTAGCTTGACCACGGCAGGGAATGGCTACACCCTC.

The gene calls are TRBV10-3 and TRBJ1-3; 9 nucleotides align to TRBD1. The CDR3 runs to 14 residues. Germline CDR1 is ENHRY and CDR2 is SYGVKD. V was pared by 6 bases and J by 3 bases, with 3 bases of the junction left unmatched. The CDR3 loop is CAIRGTGFGNTIYF. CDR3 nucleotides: TGTGCCATCAGGGGGACAGGGTTTGGAAACACCATATATTTT.

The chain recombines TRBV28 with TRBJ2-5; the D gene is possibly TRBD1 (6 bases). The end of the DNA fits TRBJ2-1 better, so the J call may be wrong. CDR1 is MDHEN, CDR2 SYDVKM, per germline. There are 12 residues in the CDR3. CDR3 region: CASSGQNNEQFF. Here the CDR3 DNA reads TGTGCCAGCAGTGGACAGAACAATGAGCAGTTCTTC.

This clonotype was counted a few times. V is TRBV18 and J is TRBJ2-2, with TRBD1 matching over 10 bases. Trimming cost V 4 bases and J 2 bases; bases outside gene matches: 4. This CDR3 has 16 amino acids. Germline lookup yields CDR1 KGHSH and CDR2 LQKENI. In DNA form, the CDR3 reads TGTGCCAGCTCACGCGGGACAGGGGACAACACCGGGGAGCTGTTTTTT. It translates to CASSRGTGDNTGELFF.

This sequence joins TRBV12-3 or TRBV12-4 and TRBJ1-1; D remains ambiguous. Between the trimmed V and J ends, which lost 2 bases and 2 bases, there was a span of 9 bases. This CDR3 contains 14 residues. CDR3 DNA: TGTGCCAGCAGTTTATTCGGGGTCAACACTGAAGCTTTCTTT. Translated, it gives CASSLFGVNTEAFF.

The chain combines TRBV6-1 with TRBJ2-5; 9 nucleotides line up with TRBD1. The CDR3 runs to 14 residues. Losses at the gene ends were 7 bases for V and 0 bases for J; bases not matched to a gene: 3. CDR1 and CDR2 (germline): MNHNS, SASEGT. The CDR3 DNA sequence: TGTGCCAGCATCGACAGGGGGTACCAAGAGACCCAGTACTTC. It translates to CASIDRGYQETQYF.

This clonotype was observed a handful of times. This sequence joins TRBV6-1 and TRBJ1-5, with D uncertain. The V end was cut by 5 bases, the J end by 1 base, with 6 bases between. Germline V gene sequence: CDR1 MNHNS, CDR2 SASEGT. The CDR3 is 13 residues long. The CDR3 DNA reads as TGTGCCAGCAGTATCCAAAGCAATCAGCCCCAGCATTTT. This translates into CASSIQSNQPQHF.

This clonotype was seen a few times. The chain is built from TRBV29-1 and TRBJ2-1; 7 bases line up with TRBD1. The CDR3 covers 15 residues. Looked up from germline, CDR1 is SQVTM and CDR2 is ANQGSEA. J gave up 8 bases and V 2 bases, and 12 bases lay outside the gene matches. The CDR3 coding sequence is TGCAGCGTTGAACTGCCGGGCAGGGGGATTCATGAGCAGTTCTTC. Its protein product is CSVELPGRGIHEQFF.

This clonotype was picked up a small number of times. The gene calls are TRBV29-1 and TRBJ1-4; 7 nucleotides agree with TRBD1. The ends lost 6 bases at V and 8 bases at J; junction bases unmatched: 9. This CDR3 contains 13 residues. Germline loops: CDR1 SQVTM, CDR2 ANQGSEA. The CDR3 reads CSVRQGGGEKLFF. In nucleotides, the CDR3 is TGCAGCGTCCGACAGGGCGGAGGGGAAAAACTGTTTTTT.

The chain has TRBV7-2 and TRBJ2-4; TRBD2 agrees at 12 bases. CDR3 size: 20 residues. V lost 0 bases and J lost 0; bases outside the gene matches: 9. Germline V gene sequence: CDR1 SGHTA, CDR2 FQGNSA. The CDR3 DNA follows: TGTGCCAGCAGCTTAGCGCAGACTAGCGGGAGTGGGAGAGCCAAAAACATTCAGTACTTC. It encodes CASSLAQTSGSGRAKNIQYF.

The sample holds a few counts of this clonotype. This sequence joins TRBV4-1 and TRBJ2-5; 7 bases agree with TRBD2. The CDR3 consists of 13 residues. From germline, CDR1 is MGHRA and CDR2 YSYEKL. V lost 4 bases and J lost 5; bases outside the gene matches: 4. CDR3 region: CASSLGEGETQYF. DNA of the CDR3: TGCGCCAGCAGCCTCGGGGAGGGGGAGACCCAGTACTTC.

The CDR3 DNA reads TGTGCCAGCAGTTTAGCAGGGCACCAGCCCCAGCATTTT. Its translation is CASSLAGHQPQHF. The rearrangement links TRBV12-3 or TRBV12-4 to TRBJ1-5; D remains ambiguous. There are 13 residues in the CDR3. V dropped 0 bases and J dropped 7 bases, with 7 bases sitting between them.

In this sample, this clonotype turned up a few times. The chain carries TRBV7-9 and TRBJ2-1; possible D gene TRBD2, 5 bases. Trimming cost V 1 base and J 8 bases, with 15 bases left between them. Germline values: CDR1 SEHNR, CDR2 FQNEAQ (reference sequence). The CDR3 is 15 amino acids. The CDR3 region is CASSLVWSRRDEQFF. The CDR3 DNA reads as TGTGCCAGCAGCTTAGTCTGGTCAAGGCGGGATGAGCAGTTCTTC.